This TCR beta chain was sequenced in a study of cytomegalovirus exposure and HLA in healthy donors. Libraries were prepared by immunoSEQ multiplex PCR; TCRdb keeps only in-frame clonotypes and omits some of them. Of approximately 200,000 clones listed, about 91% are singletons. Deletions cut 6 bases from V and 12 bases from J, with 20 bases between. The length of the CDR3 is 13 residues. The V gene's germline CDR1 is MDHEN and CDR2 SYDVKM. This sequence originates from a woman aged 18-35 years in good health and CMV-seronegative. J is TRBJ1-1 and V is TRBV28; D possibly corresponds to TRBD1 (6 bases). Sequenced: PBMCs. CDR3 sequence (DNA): TGTGCCAGCAGGGTACCACAGGGTTGGGTACCTTTCTTT. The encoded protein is CASRVPQGWVPFF.